Below are 2 T cell receptor beta chains sequenced from a single sample in a study of blood T cell repertoires in COVID-19 (TCRdb year 2020). The protocol used for the library was the immunoSEQ multiplex PCR assay. TCRdb stores this immuneACCESS table with in-frame sequences only. Part of the clones is absent; in the studies checked, under half of the shortfall reflects unresolved V genes, and no reason is known for the rest. The sample records fewer than 60,000 clones, approximately 80% of which are singletons. The top ten clonotypes cover over 8.5% of the sample. Sample: peripheral blood. The source of these receptors is a man in his sixties with acute or convalescent COVID-19.

The genes are TRBV3-1 (or the pseudogene TRBV3-2) and TRBJ1-1; 8 nucleotides align to TRBD1. V was clipped by 4 bases and J by 5 bases; unmatched bases: 6. The CDR3 spans 14 residues. The V gene's germline CDR1 is LGHDT and CDR2 YNNKEL (reference sequence). The CDR3 nucleotides read TGTGCCAGCAGCCCCGACAGGGGTTGGACTGAAGCTTTCTTT. Translation gives CASSPDRGWTEAFF.

V gene TRBV6-1 combines with J gene TRBJ1-1; tentative D call: TRBD1 (5 bases). The CDR3 spans 16 residues. Germline V gives CDR1 MNHNS, CDR2 SASEGT. The V and J ends lost 0 bases and 2 bases respectively, with 13 bases between them. The CDR3, as DNA: TGTGCCAGCAGTGAAGCGGGAACCAGGGTCAACACTGAAGCTTTCTTT. Protein: CASSEAGTRVNTEAFF.